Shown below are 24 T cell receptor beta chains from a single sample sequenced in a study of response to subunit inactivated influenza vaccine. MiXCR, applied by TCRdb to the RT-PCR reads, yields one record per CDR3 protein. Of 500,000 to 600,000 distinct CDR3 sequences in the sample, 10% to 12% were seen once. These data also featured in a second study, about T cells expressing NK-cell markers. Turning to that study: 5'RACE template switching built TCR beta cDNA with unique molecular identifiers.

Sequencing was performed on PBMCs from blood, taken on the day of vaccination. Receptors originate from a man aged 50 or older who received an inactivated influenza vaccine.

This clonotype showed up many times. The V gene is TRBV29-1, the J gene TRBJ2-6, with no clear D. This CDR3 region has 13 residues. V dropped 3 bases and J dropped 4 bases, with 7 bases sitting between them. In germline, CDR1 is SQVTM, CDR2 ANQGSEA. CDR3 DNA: TGCAGCGTTGATAAGTCCGGGGCCAACGTCCTGACTTTC. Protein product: CSVDKSGANVLTF.

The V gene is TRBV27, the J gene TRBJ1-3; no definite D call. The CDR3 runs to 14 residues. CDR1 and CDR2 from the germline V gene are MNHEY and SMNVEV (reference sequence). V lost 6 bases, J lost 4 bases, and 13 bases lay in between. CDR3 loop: CASRQTPEGNTIYF. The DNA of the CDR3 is TGTGCCAGCAGGCAGACTCCTGAGGGAAACACCATATATTTT.

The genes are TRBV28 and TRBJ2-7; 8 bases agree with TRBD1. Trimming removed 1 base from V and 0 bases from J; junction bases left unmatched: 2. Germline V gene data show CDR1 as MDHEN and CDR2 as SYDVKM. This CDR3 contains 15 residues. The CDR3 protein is CASSLLGQDSYEQYF. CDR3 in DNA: TGTGCCAGCAGTTTATTGGGACAGGACTCCTACGAGCAGTACTTC.

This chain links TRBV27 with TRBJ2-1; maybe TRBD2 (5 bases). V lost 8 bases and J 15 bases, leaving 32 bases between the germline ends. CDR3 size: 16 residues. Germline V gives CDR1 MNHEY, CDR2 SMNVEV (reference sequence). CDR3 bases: TGTGCCAGCCCCGCGGCGCGAGAGGACTCACTTGGGTGCTGGTTCTTC. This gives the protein CASPAAREDSLGCWFF.

CDR3 nucleotide sequence: TGTGCCAGCAGCCCTTTACATCTTGCGGGAGGCGATTTACTAGCCAAAAACATTCAGTACTTC. Protein: CASSPLHLAGGDLLAKNIQYF. The chain joins TRBV11-2 to TRBJ2-4; the match to TRBD2 covers 8 bases. The CDR3 totals 21 residues. CDR1 is SGHAT and CDR2 is FQNNGV in the germline V gene. J was trimmed by 0 bases and V by 5 bases; bases with no gene match: 21.

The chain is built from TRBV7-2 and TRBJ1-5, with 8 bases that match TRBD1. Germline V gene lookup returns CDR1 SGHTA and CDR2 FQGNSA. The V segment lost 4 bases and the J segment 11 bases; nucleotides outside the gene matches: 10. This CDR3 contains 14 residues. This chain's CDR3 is CASSSDRARGAQHF. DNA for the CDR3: TGTGCCAGCAGCTCGGACAGGGCGCGAGGGGCCCAGCATTTT. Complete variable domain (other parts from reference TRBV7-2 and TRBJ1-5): GAGVSQSPSNKVTEKGKDVELRCDPISGHTALYWYRQSLGQGLEFLIYFQGNSAPDKSGLPSDRFSAERTGGSVSTLTIQRTQQEDSAVYLCASSSDRARGAQHFGDGTRLSIL.

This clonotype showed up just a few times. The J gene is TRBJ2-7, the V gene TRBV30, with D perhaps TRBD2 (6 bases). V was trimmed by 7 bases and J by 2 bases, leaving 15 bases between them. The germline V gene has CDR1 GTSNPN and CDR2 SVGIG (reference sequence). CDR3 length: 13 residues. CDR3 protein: CAYGLAGPYEQYF. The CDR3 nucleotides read TGTGCCTATGGACTGGCGGGACCCTACGAGCAGTACTTC.

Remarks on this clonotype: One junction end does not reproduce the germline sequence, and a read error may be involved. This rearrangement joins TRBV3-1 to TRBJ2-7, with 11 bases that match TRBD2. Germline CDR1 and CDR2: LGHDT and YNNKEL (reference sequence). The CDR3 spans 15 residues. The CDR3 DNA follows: TGTGCCAACAGCCAAGGGACTAGCGGCTCCTACGAGCAGTACTTC. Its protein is CANSQGTSGSYEQYF.

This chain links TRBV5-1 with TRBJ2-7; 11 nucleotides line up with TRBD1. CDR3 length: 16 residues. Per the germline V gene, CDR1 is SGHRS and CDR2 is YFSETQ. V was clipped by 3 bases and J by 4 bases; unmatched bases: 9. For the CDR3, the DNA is TGCGCCAGCAGCTCGTATGGACAGGGGGCGAGGTACGAGCAGTACTTC. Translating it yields CASSSYGQGARYEQYF. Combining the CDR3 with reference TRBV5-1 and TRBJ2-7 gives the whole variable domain KAGVTQTPRYLIKTRGQQVTLSCSPISGHRSVSWYQQTPGQGLQFLFEYFSETQRNKGNFPGRFSGRQFSNSRSEMNVSTLELGDSALYLCASSSYGQGARYEQYFGPGTRLTVT.

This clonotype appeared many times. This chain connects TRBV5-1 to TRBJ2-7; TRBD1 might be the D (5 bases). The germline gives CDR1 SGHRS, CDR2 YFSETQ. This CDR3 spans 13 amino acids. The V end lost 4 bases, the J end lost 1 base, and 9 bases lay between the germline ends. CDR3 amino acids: CASSQDNSYEQYF. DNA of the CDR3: TGCGCCAGCAGCCAGGACAATTCCTACGAGCAGTACTTC.

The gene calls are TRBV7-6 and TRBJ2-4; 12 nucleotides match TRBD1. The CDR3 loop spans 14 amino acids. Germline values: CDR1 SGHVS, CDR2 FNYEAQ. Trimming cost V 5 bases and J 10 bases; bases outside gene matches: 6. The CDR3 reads CASSPGQGAFIQYF. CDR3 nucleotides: TGTGCCAGCAGCCCGGGACAGGGGGCCTTTATTCAGTACTTC.

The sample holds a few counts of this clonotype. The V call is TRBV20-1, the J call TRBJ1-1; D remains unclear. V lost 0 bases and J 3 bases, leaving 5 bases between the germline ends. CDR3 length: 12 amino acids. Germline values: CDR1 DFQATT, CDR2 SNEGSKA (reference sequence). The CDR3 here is CSARDKYTEAFF. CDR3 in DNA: TGCAGTGCTAGAGATAAGTACACTGAAGCTTTCTTT.

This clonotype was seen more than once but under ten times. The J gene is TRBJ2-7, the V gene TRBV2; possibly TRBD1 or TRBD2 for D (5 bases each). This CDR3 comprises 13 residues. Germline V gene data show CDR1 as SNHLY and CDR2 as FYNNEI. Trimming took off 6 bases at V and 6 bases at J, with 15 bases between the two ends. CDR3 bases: TGTGCCAGCAGGGATCCGCCAGGGAGCGAGCAGTACTTC. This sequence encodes CASRDPPGSEQYF.

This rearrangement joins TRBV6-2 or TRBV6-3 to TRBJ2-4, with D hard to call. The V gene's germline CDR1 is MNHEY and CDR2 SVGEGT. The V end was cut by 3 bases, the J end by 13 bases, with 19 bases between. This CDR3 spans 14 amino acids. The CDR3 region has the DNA TGTGCCAGCAGTTATCGTAGCTCGTTTCCGAACCAGTACTTC. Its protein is CASSYRSSFPNQYF.

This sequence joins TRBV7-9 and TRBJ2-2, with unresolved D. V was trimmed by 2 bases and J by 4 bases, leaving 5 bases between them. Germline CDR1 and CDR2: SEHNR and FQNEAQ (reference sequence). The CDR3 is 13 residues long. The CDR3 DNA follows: TGTGCCAGCAGCTTAAGCATCACCGGGGAGCTGTTTTTT. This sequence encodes CASSLSITGELFF. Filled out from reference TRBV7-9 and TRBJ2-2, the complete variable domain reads DTGVSQNPRHKITKRGQNVTFRCDPISEHNRLYWYRQTLGQGPEFLTYFQNEAQLEKSRLLSDRFSAERPKGSFSTLEIQRTEQGDSAMYLCASSLSITGELFFGEGSRLTVL.

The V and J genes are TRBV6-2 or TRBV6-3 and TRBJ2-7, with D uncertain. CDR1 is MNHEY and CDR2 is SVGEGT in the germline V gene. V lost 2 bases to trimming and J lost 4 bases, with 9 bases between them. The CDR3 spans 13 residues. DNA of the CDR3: TGTGCCAGCAGTTACGCCAATTTGTACGAGCAGTACTTC. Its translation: CASSYANLYEQYF.

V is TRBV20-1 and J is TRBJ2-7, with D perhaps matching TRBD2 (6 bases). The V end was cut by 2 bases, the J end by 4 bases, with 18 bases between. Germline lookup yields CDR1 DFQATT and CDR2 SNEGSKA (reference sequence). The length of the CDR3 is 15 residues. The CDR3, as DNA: TGCAGTGCTAGATCTATAGCGGTAGTCTTATACGAGCAGTACTTC. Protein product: CSARSIAVVLYEQYF.

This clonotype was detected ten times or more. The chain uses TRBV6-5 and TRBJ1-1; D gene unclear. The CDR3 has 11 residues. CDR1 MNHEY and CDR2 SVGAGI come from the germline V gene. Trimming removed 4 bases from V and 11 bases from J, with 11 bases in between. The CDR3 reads CASSSGLRAFF. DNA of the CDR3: TGTGCCAGCAGTTCCGGGCTCCGGGCTTTCTTT.

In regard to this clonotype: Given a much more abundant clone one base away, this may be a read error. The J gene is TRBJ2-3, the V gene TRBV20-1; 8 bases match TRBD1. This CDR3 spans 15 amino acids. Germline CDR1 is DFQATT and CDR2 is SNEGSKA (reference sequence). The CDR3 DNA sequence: TGCAGTGCTAGAGATCATAGACAGGGGTTAGATATGCAGTATTTT. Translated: CSARDHRQGLDMQYF.

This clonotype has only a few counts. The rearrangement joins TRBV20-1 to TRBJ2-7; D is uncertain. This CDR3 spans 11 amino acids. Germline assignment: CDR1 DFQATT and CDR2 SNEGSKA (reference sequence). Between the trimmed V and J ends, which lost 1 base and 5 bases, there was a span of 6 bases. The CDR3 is CSARGEDEQYF. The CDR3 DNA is TGCAGTGCTAGAGGCGAGGACGAGCAGTACTTC.

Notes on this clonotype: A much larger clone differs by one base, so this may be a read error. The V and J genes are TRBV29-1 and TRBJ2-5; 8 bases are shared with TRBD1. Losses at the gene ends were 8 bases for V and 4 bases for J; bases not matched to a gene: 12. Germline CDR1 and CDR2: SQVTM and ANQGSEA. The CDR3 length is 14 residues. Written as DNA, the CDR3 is TGCAGCTTTGCGCCCCGGACAGGGTCAGAGACCCAGTACTTC. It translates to CSFAPRTGSETQYF.

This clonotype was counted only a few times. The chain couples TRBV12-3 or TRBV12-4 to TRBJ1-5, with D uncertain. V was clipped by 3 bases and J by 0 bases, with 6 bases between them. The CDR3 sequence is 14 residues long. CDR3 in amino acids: CASSFADSNQPQHF. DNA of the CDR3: TGTGCCAGCAGTTTTGCCGATAGCAATCAGCCCCAGCATTTT.

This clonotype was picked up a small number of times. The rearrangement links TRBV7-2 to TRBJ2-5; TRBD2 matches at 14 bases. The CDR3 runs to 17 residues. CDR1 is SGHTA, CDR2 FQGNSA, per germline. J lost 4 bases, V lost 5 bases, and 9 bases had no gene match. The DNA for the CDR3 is TGTGCCAGCAGCAAACTTGGACTAGCGGGAGGTGGAGAGACCCAGTACTTC. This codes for CASSKLGLAGGGETQYF. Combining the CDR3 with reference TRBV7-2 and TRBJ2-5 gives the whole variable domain GAGVSQSPSNKVTEKGKDVELRCDPISGHTALYWYRQSLGQGLEFLIYFQGNSAPDKSGLPSDRFSAERTGGSVSTLTIQRTQQEDSAVYLCASSKLGLAGGGETQYFGPGTRLLVL.

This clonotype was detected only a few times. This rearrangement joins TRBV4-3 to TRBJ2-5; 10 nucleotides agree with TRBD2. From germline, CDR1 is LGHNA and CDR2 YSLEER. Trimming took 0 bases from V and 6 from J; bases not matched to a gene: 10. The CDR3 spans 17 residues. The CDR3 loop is CASSQDLSGRASKTQYF. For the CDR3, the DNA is TGCGCCAGCAGCCAAGATTTGAGCGGGAGGGCCTCGAAGACCCAGTACTTC.